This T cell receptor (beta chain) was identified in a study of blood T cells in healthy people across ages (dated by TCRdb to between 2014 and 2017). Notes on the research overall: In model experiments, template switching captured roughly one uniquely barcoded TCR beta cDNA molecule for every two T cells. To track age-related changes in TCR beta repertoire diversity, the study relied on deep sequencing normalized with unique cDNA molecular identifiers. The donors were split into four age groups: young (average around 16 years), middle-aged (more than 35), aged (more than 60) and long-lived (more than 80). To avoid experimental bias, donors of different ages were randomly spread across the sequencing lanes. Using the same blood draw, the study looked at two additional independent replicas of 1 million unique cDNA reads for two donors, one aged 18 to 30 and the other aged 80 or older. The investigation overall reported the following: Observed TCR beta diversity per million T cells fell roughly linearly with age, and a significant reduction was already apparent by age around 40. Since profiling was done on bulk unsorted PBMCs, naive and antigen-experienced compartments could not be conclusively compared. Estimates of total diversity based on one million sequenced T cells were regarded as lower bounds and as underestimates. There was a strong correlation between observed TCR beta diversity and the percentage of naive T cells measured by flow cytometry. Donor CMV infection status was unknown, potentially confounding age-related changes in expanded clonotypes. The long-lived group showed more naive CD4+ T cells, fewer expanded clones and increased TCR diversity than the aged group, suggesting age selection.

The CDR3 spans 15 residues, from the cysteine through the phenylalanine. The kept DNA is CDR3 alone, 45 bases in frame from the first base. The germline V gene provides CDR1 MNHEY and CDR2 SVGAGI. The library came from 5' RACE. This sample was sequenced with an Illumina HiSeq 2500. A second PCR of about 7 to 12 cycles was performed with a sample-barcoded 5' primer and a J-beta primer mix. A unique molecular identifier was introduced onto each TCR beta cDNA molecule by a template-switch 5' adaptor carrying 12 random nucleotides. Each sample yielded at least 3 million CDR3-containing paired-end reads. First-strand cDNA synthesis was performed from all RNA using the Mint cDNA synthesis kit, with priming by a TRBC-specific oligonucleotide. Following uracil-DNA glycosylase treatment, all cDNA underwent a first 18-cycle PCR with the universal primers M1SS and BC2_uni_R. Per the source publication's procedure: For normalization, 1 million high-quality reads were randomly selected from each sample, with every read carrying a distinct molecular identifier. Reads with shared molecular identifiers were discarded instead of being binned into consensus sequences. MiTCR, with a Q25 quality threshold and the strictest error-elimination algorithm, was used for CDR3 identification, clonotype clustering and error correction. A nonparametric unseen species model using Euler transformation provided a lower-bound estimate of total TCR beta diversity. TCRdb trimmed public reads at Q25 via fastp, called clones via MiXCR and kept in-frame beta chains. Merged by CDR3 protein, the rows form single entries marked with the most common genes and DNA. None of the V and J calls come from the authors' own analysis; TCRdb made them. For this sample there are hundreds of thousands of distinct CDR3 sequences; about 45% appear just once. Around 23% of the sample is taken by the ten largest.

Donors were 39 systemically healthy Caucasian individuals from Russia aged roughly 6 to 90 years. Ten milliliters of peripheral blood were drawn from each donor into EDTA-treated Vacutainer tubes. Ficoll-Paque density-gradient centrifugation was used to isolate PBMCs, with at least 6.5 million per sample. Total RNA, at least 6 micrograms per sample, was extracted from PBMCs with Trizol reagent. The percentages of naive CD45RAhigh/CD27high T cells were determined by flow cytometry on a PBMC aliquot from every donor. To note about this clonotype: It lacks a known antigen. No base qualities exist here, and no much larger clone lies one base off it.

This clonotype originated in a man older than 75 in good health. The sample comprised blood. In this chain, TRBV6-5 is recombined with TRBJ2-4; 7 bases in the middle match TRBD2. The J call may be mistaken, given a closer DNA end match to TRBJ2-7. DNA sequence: TGTGCCAGCAGCTCCGGGGCTAGCGGCCCCTACGAGCAGTACTTC. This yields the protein CASSSGASGPYEQYF.